A selection of T cell receptor beta chains follows, all from one sample in a study of response to subunit inactivated influenza vaccine. TCRdb fed the RT-PCR reads into MiXCR, producing one record per CDR3 protein. Among 800,000 to 1,000,000 distinct CDR3 sequences listed, 21% were seen once. This material consisted of PBMCs from blood, taken about 5 days after vaccination. Every receptor here comes from a man between 45 and 60 years old who received an inactivated influenza vaccine. Each CDR3 is given with its conserved first and last residue. D genes are given only for firm matches. Size tells how often a clone was seen (once, few, many) or the class of an expanded clone, and some rows leave it out.

CDR3 length,D gene,J gene,V gene,clone size,CDR3 DNA,CDR3 protein
13,-,TRBJ1-1,TRBV6-1,-,TGTGCCAGCAGACGGGGGGCTGGAACTGAAGCTTTCTTT,CASRRGAGTEAFF
16,TRBD2,TRBJ2-7,TRBV7-9,-,TGTGCCAGCAGCCCTTCGATGGGGACTAGCGGGAGGGAGCAGTACTTC,CASSPSMGTSGREQYF
14,TRBD1,TRBJ1-4,TRBV20-1,few,TGCAGTGCCACAGGGGGGGCAACTAATGAAAAACTGTTTTTT,CSATGGATNEKLFF
14,-,TRBJ2-2,TRBV5-6,-,TGTGCCAGCAGCGCAGACGTAACCCCCGGGGAGCTGTTTTTT,CASSADVTPGELFF
15,-,TRBJ1-1,TRBV9,many,TGTGCCAGCAGCGTAGCCCAGGGCTTCGGGACTGAAGCTTTCTTT,CASSVAQGFGTEAFF
12,-,TRBJ2-1,TRBV7-2,few,TGTGCCAGCAGCCCCGGGTTGGGTGAGCAGTTCTTC,CASSPGLGEQFF
18,TRBD1,TRBJ2-7,TRBV11-1,-,TGTGCCAGCAGCTCGCCGGCGGGAGCGGGACAGGGATTCTACGAGCAGTACTTC,CASSSPAGAGQGFYEQYF
14,-,TRBJ2-3,TRBV18,few,TGTGCCAGCTCACCACCTGTTGGCACAGATACGCAGTATTTT,CASSPPVGTDTQYF
13,-,TRBJ1-1,TRBV10-3,few,TGTGCCATCAGTGTATCTGTGAACACTGAAGCTTTCTTT,CAISVSVNTEAFF
14,-,TRBJ2-1,TRBV10-3,few,TGTGCCATCAGCCGGGACTTCTCCTACAATGAGCAGTTCTTC,CAISRDFSYNEQFF
13,TRBD1,TRBJ1-1,TRBV6-5,-,TGTGCCAGCAGTTACCGGGACAGGGTTGAAGCTTTCTTT,CASSYRDRVEAFF
15,TRBD1,TRBJ1-4,TRBV4-1,-,TGCGCCAGCAGCCACGACAGGGGGCGTAATGAAAAACTGTTTTTT,CASSHDRGRNEKLFF
17,-,TRBJ2-7,TRBV12-3/TRBV12-4,once,TGTGCCAGCAGTTTAGGACTCGTACACTCAAGCTCCTACGAGCAGTACTTC,CASSLGLVHSSSYEQYF
14,-,TRBJ1-1,TRBV12-3/TRBV12-4,-,TGTGCCAGCAGTTTTAGGGCCGGGCCCACTGAAGCTTTCTTT,CASSFRAGPTEAFF
14,-,TRBJ2-5,TRBV3-1,-,TGTGCCAGCAGCCCGAGATGGGGGTTAGAGACCCAGTACTTC,CASSPRWGLETQYF
14,TRBD2,TRBJ2-5,TRBV12-3/TRBV12-4,-,TGTGCCAGCAGTTTAGCCTGGGAGGGAGAGACCCAGTACTTC,CASSLAWEGETQYF
15,-,TRBJ2-2,TRBV7-9,-,TGTGCCAGCAGCTTAGGAGGGCCGGGCACCGGGGAGCTGTTTTTT,CASSLGGPGTGELFF
12,-,TRBJ2-5,TRBV10-3,many,TGTGCCATCAGGGACTTACAAGAGACCCAGTACTTC,CAIRDLQETQYF
16,TRBD2,TRBJ2-5,TRBV3-1,-,TGTGCCAGCAGCCCGCCTAGCGGGAGTAGTCGGGAGACCCAGTACTTC,CASSPPSGSSRETQYF
16,TRBD1,TRBJ1-1,TRBV5-1,few,TGCGCCAGCAGCCCAACCCACAGGGGAGAGAACACTGAAGCTTTCTTT,CASSPTHRGENTEAFF
14,TRBD2,TRBJ2-1,TRBV7-8,-,TGTGCCAGCAGCCCAAGGACTAGCGGGAGGAAGGAGTTCTTC,CASSPRTSGRKEFF
13,TRBD1,TRBJ1-2,TRBV6-1,-,TGTGCCAGCAACCCCGGACAGGGTGGTGGCTACACCTTC,CASNPGQGGGYTF